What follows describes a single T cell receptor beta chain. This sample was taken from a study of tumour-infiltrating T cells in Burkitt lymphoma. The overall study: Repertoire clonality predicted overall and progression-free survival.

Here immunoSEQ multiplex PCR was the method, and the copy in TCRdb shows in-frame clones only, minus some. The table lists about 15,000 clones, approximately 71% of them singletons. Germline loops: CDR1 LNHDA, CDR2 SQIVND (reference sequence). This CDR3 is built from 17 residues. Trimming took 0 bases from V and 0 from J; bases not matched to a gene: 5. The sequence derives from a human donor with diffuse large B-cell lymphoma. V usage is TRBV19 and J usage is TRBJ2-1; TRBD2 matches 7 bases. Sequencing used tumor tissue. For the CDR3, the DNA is TGTGCCAGTAGTATAGAGCTAGCGGTTAGCTCCTACAATGAGCAGTTCTTC. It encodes CASSIELAVSSYNEQFF.